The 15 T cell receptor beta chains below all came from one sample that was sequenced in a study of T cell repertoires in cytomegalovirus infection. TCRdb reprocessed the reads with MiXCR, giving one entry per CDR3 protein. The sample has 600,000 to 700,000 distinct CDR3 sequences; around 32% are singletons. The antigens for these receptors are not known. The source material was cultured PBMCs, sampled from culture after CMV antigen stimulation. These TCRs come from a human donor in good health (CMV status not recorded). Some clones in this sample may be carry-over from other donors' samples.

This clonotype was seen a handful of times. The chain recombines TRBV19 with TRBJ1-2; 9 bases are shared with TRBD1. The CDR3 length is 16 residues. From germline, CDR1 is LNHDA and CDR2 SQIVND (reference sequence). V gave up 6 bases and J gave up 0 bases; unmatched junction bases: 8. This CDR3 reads CASRDRGRTPNYGYTF. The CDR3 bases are TGTGCCAGTAGGGACAGGGGACGAACTCCTAACTATGGCTACACCTTC.

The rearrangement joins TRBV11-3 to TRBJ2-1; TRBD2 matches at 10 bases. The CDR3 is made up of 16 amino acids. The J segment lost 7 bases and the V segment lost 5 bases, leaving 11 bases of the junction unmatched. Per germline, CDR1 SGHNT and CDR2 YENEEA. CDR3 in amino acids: CASSLNGPSGSNEQFF. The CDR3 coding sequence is TGTGCCAGCAGCCTAAACGGGCCTAGCGGGAGTAATGAGCAGTTCTTC.

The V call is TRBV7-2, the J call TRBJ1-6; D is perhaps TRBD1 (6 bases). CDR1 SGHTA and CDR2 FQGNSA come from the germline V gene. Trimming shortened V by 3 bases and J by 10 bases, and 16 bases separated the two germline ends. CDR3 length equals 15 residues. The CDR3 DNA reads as TGTGCCAGCAGCTTGGCGGACAGTAGAAGGTCACCCCTCCACTTT. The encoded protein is CASSLADSRRSPLHF.

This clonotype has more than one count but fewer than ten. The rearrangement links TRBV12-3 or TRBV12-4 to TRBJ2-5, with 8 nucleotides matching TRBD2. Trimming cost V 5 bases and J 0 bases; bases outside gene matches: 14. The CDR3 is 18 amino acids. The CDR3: CASSRRPPGLGYQETQYF. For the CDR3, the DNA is TGTGCCAGCAGTCGCAGACCCCCGGGACTAGGGTACCAAGAGACCCAGTACTTC.

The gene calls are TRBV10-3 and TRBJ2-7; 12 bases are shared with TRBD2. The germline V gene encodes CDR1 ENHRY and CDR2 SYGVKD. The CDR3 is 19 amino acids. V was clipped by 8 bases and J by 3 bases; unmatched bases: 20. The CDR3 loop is CAIRPTGTSGSLRGYEQYF. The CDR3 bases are TGTGCCATCCGACCCACCGGGACTAGCGGGTCACTGCGGGGCTACGAGCAGTACTTC.

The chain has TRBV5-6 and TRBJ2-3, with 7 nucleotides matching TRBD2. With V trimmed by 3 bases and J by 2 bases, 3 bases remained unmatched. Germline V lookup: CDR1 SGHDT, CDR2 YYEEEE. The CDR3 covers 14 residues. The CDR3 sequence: CASSSLADTDTQYF. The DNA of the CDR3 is TGTGCCAGCAGCTCGCTAGCGGACACAGATACGCAGTATTTT.

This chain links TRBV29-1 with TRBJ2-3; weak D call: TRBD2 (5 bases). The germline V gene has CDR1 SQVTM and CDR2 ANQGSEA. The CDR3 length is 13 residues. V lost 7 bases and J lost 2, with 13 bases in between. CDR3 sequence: CSAGSDFTDTQYF. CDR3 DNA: TGCAGCGCGGGGTCTGATTTCACAGATACGCAGTATTTT.

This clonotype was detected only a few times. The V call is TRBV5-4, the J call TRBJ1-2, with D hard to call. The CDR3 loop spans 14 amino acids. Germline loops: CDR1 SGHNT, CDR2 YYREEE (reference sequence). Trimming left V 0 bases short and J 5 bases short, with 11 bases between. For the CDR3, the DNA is TGTGCCAGCAGCTTGGTCGGCCGGGGATATGGCTACACCTTC. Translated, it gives CASSLVGRGYGYTF.

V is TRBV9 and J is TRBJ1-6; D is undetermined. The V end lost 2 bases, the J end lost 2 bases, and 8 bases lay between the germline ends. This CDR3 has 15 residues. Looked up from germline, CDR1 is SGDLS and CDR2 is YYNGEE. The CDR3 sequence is CASSVTGTYNSPLHF. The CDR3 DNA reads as TGTGCCAGCAGCGTGACCGGGACCTATAATTCACCCCTCCACTTT.

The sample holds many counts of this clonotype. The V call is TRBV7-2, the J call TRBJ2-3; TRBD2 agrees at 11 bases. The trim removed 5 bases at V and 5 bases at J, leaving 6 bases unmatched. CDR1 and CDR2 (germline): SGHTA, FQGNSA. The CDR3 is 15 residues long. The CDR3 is CASSVNSGGGDTQYF. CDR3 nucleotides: TGTGCCAGCAGCGTTAATAGCGGGGGGGGAGATACGCAGTATTTT.

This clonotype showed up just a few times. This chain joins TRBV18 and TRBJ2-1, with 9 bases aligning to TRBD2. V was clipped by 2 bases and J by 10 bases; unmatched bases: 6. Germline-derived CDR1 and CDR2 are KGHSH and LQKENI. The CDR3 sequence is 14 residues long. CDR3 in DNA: TGTGCCAGCTCACCAGGTTCCAGCGGGGGGGAGCAGTTCTTC. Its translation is CASSPGSSGGEQFF.

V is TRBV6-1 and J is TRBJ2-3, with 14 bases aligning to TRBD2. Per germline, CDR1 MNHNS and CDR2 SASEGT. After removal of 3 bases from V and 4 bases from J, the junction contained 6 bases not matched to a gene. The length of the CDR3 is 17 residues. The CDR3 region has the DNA TGTGCCAGCAGTGACTTGACTAGCGGGGGGGCCCCAGATACGCAGTATTTT. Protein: CASSDLTSGGAPDTQYF.

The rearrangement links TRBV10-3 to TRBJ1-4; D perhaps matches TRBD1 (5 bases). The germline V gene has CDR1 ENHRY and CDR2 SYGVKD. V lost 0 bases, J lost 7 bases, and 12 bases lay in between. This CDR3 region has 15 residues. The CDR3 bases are TGTGCCATCAGTGAGTCGACAGCGGGAGGTGAAAAACTGTTTTTT. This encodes CAISESTAGGEKLFF.

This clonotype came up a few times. The CDR3 DNA sequence: TGTGCCAGCAGTTCTCGCAGACTGGCGAACACTGAAGCTTTCTTT. Translating it yields CASSSRRLANTEAFF. The rearrangement uses TRBV12-3 or TRBV12-4 and TRBJ1-1, with unresolved D. V lost 4 bases and J lost 1, with 13 bases in between. The CDR3 is 15 residues long.

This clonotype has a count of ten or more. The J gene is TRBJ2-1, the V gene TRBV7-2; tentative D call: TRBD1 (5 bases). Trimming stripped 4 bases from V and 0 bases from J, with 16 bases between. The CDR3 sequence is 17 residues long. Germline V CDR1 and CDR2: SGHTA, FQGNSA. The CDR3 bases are TGTGCCAGCAGCTCCCCCTCCGACAGCTACTCCTACAATGAGCAGTTCTTC. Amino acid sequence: CASSSPSDSYSYNEQFF.